The 24 T cell receptor beta chains presented below share a single source sample, sequenced in a study of blood T cell repertoires in COVID-19. Some clones are missing from TCRdb's copy, which holds only in-frame ones; the method was immunoSEQ multiplex PCR. The table lists tens of thousands of clones, around 90% of them singletons, with more than 4.5% in the top ten. The specimen was peripheral blood. Every receptor here comes from a man aged 60 to 69 with acute or convalescent COVID-19.

This clone was seen once. This chain uses TRBV6-1 with TRBJ2-7, with 9 bases that match TRBD2. Trimming at V came to 2 bases and at J to 4 bases, leaving 12 bases not matched to a gene. The CDR3 is 17 residues long. In germline, CDR1 is MNHNS, CDR2 SASEGT. The CDR3 DNA follows: TGTGCCAGCAGTGAACCGGGACTAGCCAATGGTTTGTACGAGCAGTACTTC. Protein sequence: CASSEPGLANGLYEQYF.

The V and J genes are TRBV4-2 and TRBJ1-2, with TRBD1 matching over 8 bases. Losses at the gene ends were 0 bases for V and 6 bases for J; bases not matched to a gene: 9. The CDR3 runs 16 residues. Per the germline V gene, CDR1 is LGHNA and CDR2 is YNFKEQ. The CDR3 DNA sequence: TGTGCCAGCAGCCAAGATAGGAGACAGGGGTCGGATGGCTACACCTTC. Its protein product is CASSQDRRQGSDGYTF.

This clone appeared a few times. The V gene is TRBV5-1, the J gene TRBJ1-1, with a possible D match to TRBD1 (6 bases). Trimming removed 2 bases from V and 0 bases from J, with 20 bases in between. CDR3 size: 18 residues. Germline V CDR1 and CDR2: SGHRS, YFSETQ. The DNA of the CDR3 is TGCGCCAGCAGCTTCACCGCAGGGGCGTTGAGGATGAACACTGAAGCTTTCTTT. Translating it yields CASSFTAGALRMNTEAFF.

The rearrangement uses TRBV2 and TRBJ2-1; 13 bases align to TRBD2. V shed 7 bases and J 9 bases; nucleotides not matched to a gene: 6. This CDR3 has 14 residues. From germline, CDR1 is SNHLY and CDR2 FYNNEI. CDR3 nucleotides: TGTGCCAGCATTGGGGGACTAGCGGGACGTGAGCAGTTCTTC. Translating gives CASIGGLAGREQFF.

This sequence joins TRBV24-1 and TRBJ2-1, with TRBD2 matching over 14 bases. This CDR3 spans 16 amino acids. J gave up 6 bases and V 7 bases, and 7 bases lay outside the gene matches. Germline V lookup: CDR1 KGHDR, CDR2 SFDVKD. The CDR3 spells CATRGGTSGGLNEQFF. Here the CDR3 DNA reads TGTGCCACCAGGGGAGGGACTAGCGGGGGACTCAATGAGCAGTTCTTC.

The rearrangement links TRBV3-1 (or the pseudogene TRBV3-2) to TRBJ1-1, with D possibly being TRBD1 (5 bases). The germline gives CDR1 LGHDT, CDR2 YNNKEL (reference sequence). The length of the CDR3 is 13 residues. The germline V and J ends were trimmed by 5 bases and 1 base, with 8 bases remaining between them. DNA of the CDR3: TGTGCCAGCAGCTATCAGGGGAACACTGAAGCTTTCTTT. This codes for CASSYQGNTEAFF.

The rearrangement joins TRBV28 to TRBJ2-1, with 8 bases aligning to TRBD2. This CDR3 comprises 15 residues. Germline V gene data show CDR1 as MDHEN and CDR2 as SYDVKM. The V and J ends lost 7 bases and 7 bases, in that order; junction bases with no gene match: 12. The CDR3 spells CASTLGRRGGNEQFF. CDR3 DNA: TGTGCCAGCACCTTGGGGCGCCGGGGGGGGAATGAGCAGTTCTTC.

This clone appeared once. This sequence joins TRBV19 and TRBJ2-1, with D possibly being TRBD1 (5 bases). Germline-derived CDR1 and CDR2 are LNHDA and SQIVND (reference sequence). Trimming removed 7 bases from V and 2 bases from J, with 9 bases in between. The CDR3 has 13 amino acids. The CDR3 spells CASTATAYNEQFF. As DNA, the CDR3 is TGTGCCAGTACCGCGACAGCCTACAATGAGCAGTTCTTC.

J is TRBJ1-2 and V is TRBV24-1; the D is unclear. The CDR3 sequence is 14 residues long. The V end was cut by 4 bases, the J end by 9 bases, with 17 bases between. Germline V gives CDR1 KGHDR, CDR2 SFDVKD. Here the CDR3 DNA reads TGTGCCACCAGTGAGTCGACAAGTACATCGAGCTACACCTTC. This translates into CATSESTSTSSYTF.

This chain connects TRBV29-1 to TRBJ2-5; the D gene is possibly TRBD1 (6 bases). The V gene lost 7 bases and the J gene lost 5 bases, with 14 bases spanning the gap. The CDR3 contains 12 residues. Germline CDR1 reads SQVTM; CDR2 reads ANQGSEA. CDR3 region: CSGTGPGETQYF. The CDR3 DNA follows: TGCAGCGGAACAGGGCCGGGGGAGACCCAGTACTTC.

The rearrangement uses TRBV7-2 and TRBJ2-7; 8 bases line up with TRBD1. Germline trimming cut 1 base from V and 6 bases from J; bases unmatched to any gene: 2. The CDR3 extends over 13 amino acids. Germline assignment: CDR1 SGHTA and CDR2 FQGNSA. The CDR3 nucleotides are TGTGCCAGCAGCTTAGTACAGGGGGGCGAGCAGTACTTC. Translated, it gives CASSLVQGGEQYF.

The rearrangement uses TRBV29-1 and TRBJ2-1, with TRBD1 as a possible D gene (6 bases). Trimming shortened V by 7 bases and J by 6 bases, and 13 bases separated the two germline ends. The germline V gene encodes CDR1 SQVTM and CDR2 ANQGSEA. The CDR3 extends over 12 amino acids. In DNA form, the CDR3 reads TGCAGCGCCGGGACATACTCCAATGAGCAGTTCTTC. The encoded protein is CSAGTYSNEQFF.

The V and J genes are TRBV28 and TRBJ1-2; D possibly corresponds to TRBD1 (6 bases). The V end lost 7 bases, the J end lost 8 bases, and 20 bases lay between the germline ends. Germline V gene data show CDR1 as MDHEN and CDR2 as SYDVKM. The CDR3 consists of 14 residues. The CDR3 coding sequence is TGTGCCAGCACCTTGGGGGGGGCAGCGAAAGGCTACACCTTC. Encoded protein: CASTLGGAAKGYTF.

V usage is TRBV28 and J usage is TRBJ2-2; the D is unclear. V lost 5 bases and J lost 0, with 7 bases in between. The CDR3 extends over 14 amino acids. Germline-derived CDR1 and CDR2 are MDHEN and SYDVKM. The CDR3 sequence is CASSPFANTGELFF. The CDR3 DNA reads TGTGCCAGCAGTCCGTTTGCGAACACCGGGGAGCTGTTTTTT. Full variable domain (missing parts from reference TRBV28 and TRBJ2-2): DVKVTQSSRYLVKRTGEKVFLECVQDMDHENMFWYRQDPGLGLRLIYFSYDVKMKEKGDIPEGYSVSREKKERFSLILESASTNQTSMYLCASSPFANTGELFFGEGSRLTVL.

V and J are TRBV10-2 and TRBJ2-3; the match to TRBD2 covers 12 bases. This CDR3 region has 16 residues. Germline lookup yields CDR1 WSHSY and CDR2 SAAADI. Germline trimming cut 3 bases from V and 2 bases from J; bases unmatched to any gene: 3. CDR3 protein: CASSDWTSGTTDTQYF. The CDR3 coding sequence is TGCGCCAGCAGTGATTGGACTAGCGGGACCACAGATACGCAGTATTTT.

This chain connects TRBV5-1 to TRBJ2-3, with 10 positions matching TRBD1. There are 15 residues in the CDR3. V dropped 4 bases and J dropped 9; count of bases not matched to a gene: 11. Germline CDR1 SGHRS, CDR2 YFSETQ. The CDR3 DNA is TGCGCCAGCAGCCCAAGACAGGGGGCGCTGGGCACGCAGTATTTT. Translated, it gives CASSPRQGALGTQYF.

V gene TRBV2 combines with J gene TRBJ1-6, with 9 nucleotides matching TRBD1. Germline V gives CDR1 SNHLY, CDR2 FYNNEI. Germline trimming cut 5 bases from V and 5 bases from J; bases unmatched to any gene: 4. The CDR3 spans 15 residues. This CDR3 reads CASSKTGGHNSPLHF. The CDR3, as DNA: TGTGCCAGCAGTAAGACAGGGGGACATAATTCACCCCTCCACTTT.

The chain employs TRBV11-2 and TRBJ2-3; 16 nucleotides agree with TRBD2. The CDR3 extends over 18 amino acids. The V gene end was trimmed by 5 bases and the J gene end by 3 bases; junction bases not matched to a gene: 8. The germline V gene has CDR1 SGHAT and CDR2 FQNNGV. This CDR3 reads CASSVGTSGRAKTDTQYF. CDR3 sequence (DNA): TGTGCCAGCAGCGTAGGGACTAGCGGGAGGGCAAAGACAGATACGCAGTATTTT. Supplemented by reference TRBV11-2 and TRBJ2-3, the full variable domain reads EAGVAQSPRYKIIEKRQSVAFWCNPISGHATLYWYQQILGQGPKLLIQFQNNGVVDDSQLPKDRFSAERLKGVDSTLKIQPAKLEDSAVYLCASSVGTSGRAKTDTQYFGPGTRLTVL.

This chain links TRBV3-1 (or the pseudogene TRBV3-2) with TRBJ1-6; 8 bases map to TRBD1. Germline V lookup: CDR1 LGHDT, CDR2 YNNKEL (reference sequence). V lost 4 bases to trimming and J lost 9 bases; unmatched junction nucleotides: 11. The CDR3 is 16 residues long. The CDR3 DNA follows: TGTGCCAGCAGCCCGCAGGACAGGGCAACGGTTTCACCCCTCCACTTT. Translation: CASSPQDRATVSPLHF.

The chain links TRBV4-1 to TRBJ1-4; 7 bases line up with TRBD1. This CDR3 is 15 amino acids long. With 7 bases clipped from V and 4 bases from J, the junction kept 9 bases outside the gene matches. CDR1 and CDR2 from the germline V gene are MGHRA and YSYEKL. The CDR3 sequence is CASKLYGTDNEKLFF. CDR3 DNA sequence: TGCGCCAGCAAACTTTACGGGACAGATAATGAAAAACTGTTTTTT.

This clone has only a few counts. V and J are TRBV28 and TRBJ1-4; the match to TRBD1 covers 7 bases. The CDR3 spans 18 residues. The V segment lost 3 bases and the J segment 0 bases; nucleotides outside the gene matches: 10. CDR1 and CDR2 (germline): MDHEN, SYDVKM. This chain's CDR3 is CASSFRTFTGATNEKLFF. The CDR3 DNA sequence: TGTGCCAGCAGTTTTCGGACATTCACAGGGGCAACTAATGAAAAACTGTTTTTT.

V usage is TRBV5-4 and J usage is TRBJ2-7; 9 bases are shared with TRBD2. CDR3 length: 15 residues. Germline CDR1 is SGHNT and CDR2 is YYREEE (reference sequence). The J segment lost 5 bases and the V segment lost 5 bases, leaving 11 bases of the junction unmatched. This chain's CDR3 is CASRSGLAGSNEQYF. CDR3 DNA: TGTGCCAGCAGGTCGGGACTAGCTGGCTCGAACGAGCAGTACTTC.

The chain joins TRBV18 to TRBJ2-7; 10 nucleotides agree with TRBD2. After removal of 2 bases from V and 6 bases from J, the junction contained 10 bases not matched to a gene. Per the germline V gene, CDR1 is KGHSH and CDR2 is LQKENI. CDR3 length: 16 amino acids. The CDR3 nucleotides are TGTGCCAGCTCACCAGTAGCTAGCGGGAGTCTAAGCGAGCAGTACTTC. This sequence encodes CASSPVASGSLSEQYF.

This clone occurred a few times. The chain couples TRBV5-1 to TRBJ1-2, with D tentatively TRBD1 (6 bases). The germline V and J ends were trimmed by 0 bases and 2 bases, with 14 bases remaining between them. The CDR3 is 16 residues long. Germline V gene sequence: CDR1 SGHRS, CDR2 YFSETQ. In DNA form, the CDR3 reads TGCGCCAGCAGCTTGGGGTACACAGGGACCAACTATGGCTACACCTTC. Protein product: CASSLGYTGTNYGYTF. The full variable domain, in which reference TRBV5-1 and TRBJ1-2 provide the parts outside the CDR3, is KAGVTQTPRYLIKTRGQQVTLSCSPISGHRSVSWYQQTPGQGLQFLFEYFSETQRNKGNFPGRFSGRQFSNSRSEMNVSTLELGDSALYLCASSLGYTGTNYGYTFGSGTRLTVV.